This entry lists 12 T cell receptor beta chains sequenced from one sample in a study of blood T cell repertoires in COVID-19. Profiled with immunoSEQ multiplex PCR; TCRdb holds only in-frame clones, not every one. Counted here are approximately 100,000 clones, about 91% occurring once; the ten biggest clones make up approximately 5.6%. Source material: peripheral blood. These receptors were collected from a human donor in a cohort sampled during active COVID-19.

The CDR3 loop reads CASSVLAGRSYEQYF. Written as DNA, the CDR3 is TGTGCCAGCAGCGTCTTAGCGGGGCGTTCCTACGAGCAGTACTTC. The chain carries TRBV9 and TRBJ2-7; 8 bases fit TRBD2. This CDR3 has 15 amino acids. V was pared by 2 bases and J by 1 base, with 5 bases of the junction left unmatched. In germline, CDR1 is SGDLS, CDR2 YYNGEE.

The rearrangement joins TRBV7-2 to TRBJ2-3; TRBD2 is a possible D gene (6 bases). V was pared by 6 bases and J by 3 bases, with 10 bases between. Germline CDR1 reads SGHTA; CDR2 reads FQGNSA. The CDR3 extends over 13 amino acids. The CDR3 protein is CASRAGLTDTQYF. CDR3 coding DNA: TGTGCCAGCAGAGCTGGACTAACAGATACGCAGTATTTT.

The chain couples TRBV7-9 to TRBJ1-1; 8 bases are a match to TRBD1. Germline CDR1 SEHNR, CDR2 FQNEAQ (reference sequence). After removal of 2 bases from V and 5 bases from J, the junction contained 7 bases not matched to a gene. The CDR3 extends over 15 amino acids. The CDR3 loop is CASSLNQGAATEAFF. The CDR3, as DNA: TGTGCCAGCAGCTTAAATCAGGGGGCGGCAACTGAAGCTTTCTTT.

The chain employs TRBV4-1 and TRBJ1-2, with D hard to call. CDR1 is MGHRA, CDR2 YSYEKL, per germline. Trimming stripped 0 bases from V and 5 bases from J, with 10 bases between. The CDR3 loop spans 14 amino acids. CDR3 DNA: TGCGCCAGCAGCCAAGATCCGCAGCGATATGGCTACACCTTC. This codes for CASSQDPQRYGYTF.

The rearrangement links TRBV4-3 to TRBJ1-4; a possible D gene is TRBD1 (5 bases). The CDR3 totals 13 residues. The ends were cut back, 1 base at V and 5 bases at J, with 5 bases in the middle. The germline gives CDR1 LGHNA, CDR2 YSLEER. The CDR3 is CASSQGQNEKLFF. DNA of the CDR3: TGCGCCAGCAGCCAAGGACAGAATGAAAAACTGTTTTTT.

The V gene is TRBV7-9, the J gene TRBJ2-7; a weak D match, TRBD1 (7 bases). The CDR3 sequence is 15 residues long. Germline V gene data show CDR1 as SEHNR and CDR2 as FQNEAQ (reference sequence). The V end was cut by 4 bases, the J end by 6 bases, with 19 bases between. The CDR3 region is CASSSRNRGGVEQYF. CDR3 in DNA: TGTGCCAGCAGCTCAAGGAACAGGGGAGGAGTCGAGCAGTACTTC. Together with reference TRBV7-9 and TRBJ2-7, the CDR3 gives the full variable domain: DTGVSQNPRHKITKRGQNVTFRCDPISEHNRLYWYRQTLGQGPEFLTYFQNEAQLEKSRLLSDRFSAERPKGSFSTLEIQRTEQGDSAMYLCASSSRNRGGVEQYFGPGTRLTVT.

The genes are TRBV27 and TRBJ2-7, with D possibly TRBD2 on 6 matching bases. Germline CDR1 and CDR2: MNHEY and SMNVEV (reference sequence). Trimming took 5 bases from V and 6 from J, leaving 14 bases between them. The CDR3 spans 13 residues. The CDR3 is CASSLGLFSEQYF. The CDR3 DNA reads TGTGCCAGCAGTCTGGGACTCTTTTCCGAGCAGTACTTC.

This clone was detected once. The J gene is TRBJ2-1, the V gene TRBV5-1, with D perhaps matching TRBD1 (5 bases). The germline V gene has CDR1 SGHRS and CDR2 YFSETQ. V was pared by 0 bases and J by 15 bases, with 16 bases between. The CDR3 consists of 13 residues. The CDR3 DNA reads TGCGCCAGCAGCTTGGGAGAATCAGGGAATACGTTCTTC. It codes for CASSLGESGNTFF.

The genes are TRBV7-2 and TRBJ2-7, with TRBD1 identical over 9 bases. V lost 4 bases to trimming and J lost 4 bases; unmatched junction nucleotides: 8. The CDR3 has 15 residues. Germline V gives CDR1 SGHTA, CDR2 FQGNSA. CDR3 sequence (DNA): TGTGCCAGCAGCTCAACAGGGGGCAGGGGTTACGAGCAGTACTTC. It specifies CASSSTGGRGYEQYF.

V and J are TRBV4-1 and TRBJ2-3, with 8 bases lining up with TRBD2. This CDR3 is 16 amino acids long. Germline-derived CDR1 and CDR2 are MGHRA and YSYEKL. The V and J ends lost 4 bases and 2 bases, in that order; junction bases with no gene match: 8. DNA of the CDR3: TGCGCCAGCAGCCCCCTTGGCGGGGGGCCCACAGATACGCAGTATTTT. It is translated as CASSPLGGGPTDTQYF.

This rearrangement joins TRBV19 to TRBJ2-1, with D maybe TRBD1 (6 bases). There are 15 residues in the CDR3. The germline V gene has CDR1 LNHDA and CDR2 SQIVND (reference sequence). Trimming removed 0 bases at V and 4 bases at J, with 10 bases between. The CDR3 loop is CASSIEDRKYNEQFF. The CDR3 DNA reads TGTGCCAGTAGTATAGAGGACAGAAAATACAATGAGCAGTTCTTC.

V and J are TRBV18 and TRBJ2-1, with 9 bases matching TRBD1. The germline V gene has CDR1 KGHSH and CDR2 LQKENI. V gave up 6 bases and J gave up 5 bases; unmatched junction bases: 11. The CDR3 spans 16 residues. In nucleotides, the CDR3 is TGTGCCAGCTCTCCTAACAGGGGGCGAAAGGACAATGAGCAGTTCTTC. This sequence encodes CASSPNRGRKDNEQFF.